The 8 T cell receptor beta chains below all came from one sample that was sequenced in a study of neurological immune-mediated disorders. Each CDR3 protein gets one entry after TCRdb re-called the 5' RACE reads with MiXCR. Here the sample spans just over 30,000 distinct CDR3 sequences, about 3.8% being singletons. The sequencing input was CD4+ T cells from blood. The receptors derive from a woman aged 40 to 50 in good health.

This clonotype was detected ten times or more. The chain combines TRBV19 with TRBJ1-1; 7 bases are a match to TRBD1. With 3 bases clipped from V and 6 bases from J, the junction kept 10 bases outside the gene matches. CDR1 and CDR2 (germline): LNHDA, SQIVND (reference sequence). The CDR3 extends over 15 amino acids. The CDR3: CASSMAGGVFPEAFF. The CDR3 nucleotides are TGTGCCAGTAGTATGGCAGGGGGAGTTTTCCCTGAAGCTTTCTTT.

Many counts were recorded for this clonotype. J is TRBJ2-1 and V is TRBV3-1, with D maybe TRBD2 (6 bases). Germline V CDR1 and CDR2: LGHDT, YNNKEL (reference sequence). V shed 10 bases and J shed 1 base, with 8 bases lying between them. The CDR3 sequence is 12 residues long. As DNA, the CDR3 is TGTGCCACCGGGGGTTCCTACAATGAGCAGTTCTTC. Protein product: CATGGSYNEQFF.

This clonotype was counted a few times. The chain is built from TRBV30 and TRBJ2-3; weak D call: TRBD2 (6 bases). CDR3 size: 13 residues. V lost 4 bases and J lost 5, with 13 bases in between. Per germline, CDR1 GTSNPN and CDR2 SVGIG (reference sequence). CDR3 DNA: TGTGCCTGGACGTTTAGCGGTGGAGATACGCAGTATTTT. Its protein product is CAWTFSGGDTQYF.

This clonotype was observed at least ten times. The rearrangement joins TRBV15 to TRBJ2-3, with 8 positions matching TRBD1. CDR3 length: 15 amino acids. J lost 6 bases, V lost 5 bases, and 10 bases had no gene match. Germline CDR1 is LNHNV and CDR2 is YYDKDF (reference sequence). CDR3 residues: CATSLVGQGWDTQYF. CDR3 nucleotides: TGTGCCACCAGCTTAGTAGGACAGGGTTGGGATACGCAGTATTTT.

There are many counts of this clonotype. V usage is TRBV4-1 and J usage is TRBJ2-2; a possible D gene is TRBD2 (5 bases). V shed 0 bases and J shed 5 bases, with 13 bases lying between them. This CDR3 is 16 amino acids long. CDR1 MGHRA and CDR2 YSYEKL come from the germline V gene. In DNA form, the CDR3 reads TGCGCCAGCAGCCAAGAATCGTTGAGGGAAACCGGGGAGCTGTTTTTT. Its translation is CASSQESLRETGELFF.

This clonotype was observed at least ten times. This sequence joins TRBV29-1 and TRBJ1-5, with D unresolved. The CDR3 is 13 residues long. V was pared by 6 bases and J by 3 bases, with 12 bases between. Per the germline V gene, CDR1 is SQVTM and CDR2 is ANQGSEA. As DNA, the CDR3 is TGCAGCGTAGTCGGGGAGTACAATCAGCCCCAGCATTTT. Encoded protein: CSVVGEYNQPQHF.

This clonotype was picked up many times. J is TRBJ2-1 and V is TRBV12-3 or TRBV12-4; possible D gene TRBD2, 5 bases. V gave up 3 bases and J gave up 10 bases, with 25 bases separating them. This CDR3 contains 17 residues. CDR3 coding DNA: TGTGCCAGCAGTTTCGCCCTTACCTACTACAATGAGCGGGAGCAGTTCTTC. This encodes CASSFALTYYNEREQFF.

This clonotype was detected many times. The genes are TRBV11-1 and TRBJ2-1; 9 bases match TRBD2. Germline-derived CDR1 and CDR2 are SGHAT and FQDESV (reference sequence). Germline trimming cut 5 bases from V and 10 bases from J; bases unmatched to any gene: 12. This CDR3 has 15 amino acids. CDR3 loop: CASSPKKRGAGEQFF. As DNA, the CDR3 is TGTGCCAGCAGCCCCAAGAAGCGGGGGGCGGGGGAGCAGTTCTTC. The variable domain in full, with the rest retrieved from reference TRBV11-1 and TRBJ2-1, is EAEVAQSPRYKITEKSQAVAFWCDPISGHATLYWYRQILGQGPELLVQFQDESVVDDSQLPKDRFSAERLKGVDSTLKIQPAELGDSAMYLCASSPKKRGAGEQFFGPGTRLTVL.